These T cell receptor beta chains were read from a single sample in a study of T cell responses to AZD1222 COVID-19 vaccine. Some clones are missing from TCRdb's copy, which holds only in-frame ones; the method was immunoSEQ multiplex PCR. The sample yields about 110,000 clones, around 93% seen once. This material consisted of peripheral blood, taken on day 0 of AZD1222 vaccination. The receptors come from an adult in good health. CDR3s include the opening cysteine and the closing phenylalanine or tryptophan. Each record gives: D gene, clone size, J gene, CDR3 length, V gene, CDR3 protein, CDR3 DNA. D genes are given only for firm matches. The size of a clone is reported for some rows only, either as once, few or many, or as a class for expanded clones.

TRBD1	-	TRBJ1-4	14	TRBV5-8	CASSLRTGREKLFF	TGTGCCAGCAGCTTGAGGACAGGGCGAGAAAAACTGTTTTTT
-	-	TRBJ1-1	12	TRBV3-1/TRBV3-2	CASSQEYTEAFF	TGTGCCAGCAGCCAAGAATATACTGAAGCTTTCTTT
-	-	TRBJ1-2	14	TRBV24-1	CATSDYSGIYGYTF	TGTGCCACCAGTGATTACTCAGGGATCTATGGCTACACCTTC
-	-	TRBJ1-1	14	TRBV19	CASSLDLGSTEAFF	TGTGCCAGTAGTTTGGACCTGGGGAGCACTGAAGCTTTCTTT
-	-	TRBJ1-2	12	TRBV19	CASRTGLYGYTF	TGTGCCAGTAGGACGGGACTCTATGGCTACACCTTC
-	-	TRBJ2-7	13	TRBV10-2	CASTSVRSYEQYF	TGCGCCAGCACTAGCGTACGCTCCTACGAGCAGTACTTC
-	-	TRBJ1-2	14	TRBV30	CAWSGVSWGGGYTF	TGTGCCTGGTCAGGCGTATCGTGGGGAGGGGGCTACACCTTC
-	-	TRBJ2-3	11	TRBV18	CASRSSDTQYF	TGTGCCAGCCGATCTTCAGATACGCAGTATTTT
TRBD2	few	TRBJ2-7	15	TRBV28	CASSLTSGGAYEQYF	TGTGCCAGCAGTTTAACTAGCGGGGGTGCCTACGAGCAGTACTTC
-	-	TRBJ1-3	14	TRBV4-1	CASSQDGVGNTIYF	TGCGCCAGCAGCCAAGATGGGGTGGGAAACACCATATATTTT
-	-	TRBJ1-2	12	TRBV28	CASKDSNYGYTF	TGTGCCAGCAAAGACTCTAACTATGGCTACACCTTC
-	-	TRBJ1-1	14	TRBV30	CAWSLPGGNTEAFF	TGTGCCTGGAGCCTCCCGGGGGGGAACACTGAAGCTTTCTTT
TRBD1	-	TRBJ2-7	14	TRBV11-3	CASSSTGVVYEQYF	TGTGCCAGCAGCTCGACAGGGGTAGTCTACGAGCAGTACTTC
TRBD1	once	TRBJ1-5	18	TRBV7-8	CASSPRPGTGSGNQPQHF	TGTGCCAGCAGCCCCCGTCCCGGGACAGGGTCAGGCAATCAGCCCCAGCATTTT
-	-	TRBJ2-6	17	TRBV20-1	CSASKPGAGTGANVLTF	TGCAGTGCTAGTAAGCCGGGGGCAGGTACCGGGGCCAACGTCCTGACTTTC
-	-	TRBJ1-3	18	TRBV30	CAWTPLSDSLFSGNTIYF	TGTGCCTGGACCCCTCTGTCGGACAGCCTGTTCTCTGGAAACACCATATATTTT
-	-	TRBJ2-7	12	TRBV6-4	CASSDWGSEQYF	TGTGCCAGCAGTGACTGGGGATCTGAGCAGTACTTC
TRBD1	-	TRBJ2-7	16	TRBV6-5	CASSYSLDRSGYEQYF	TGTGCCAGCAGTTACTCGTTGGACAGGTCGGGCTACGAGCAGTACTTC
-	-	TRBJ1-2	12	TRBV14	CASSQGSLDYTF	TGTGCCAGCAGCCAAGGGTCACTCGACTACACCTTC
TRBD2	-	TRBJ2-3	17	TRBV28	CAIGGTSGGAGTDTQYF	TGTGCCATCGGGGGGACTAGCGGGGGCGCCGGCACAGATACGCAGTATTTT
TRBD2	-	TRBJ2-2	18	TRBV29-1	CSVGSPTSGGAGGGELFF	TGCAGCGTTGGTTCCCCTACTAGCGGGGGGGCCGGCGGCGGGGAGCTGTTTTTT
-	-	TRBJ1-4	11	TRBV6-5	CASSPGEKLFF	TGTGCCAGCAGTCCAGGCGAAAAACTGTTTTTT
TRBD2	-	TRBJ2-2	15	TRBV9	CASSVSGGAPGELFF	TGTGCCAGCAGCGTATCGGGGGGGGCCCCCGGGGAGCTGTTTTTT
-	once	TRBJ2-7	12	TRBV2	CASIGGDYEQYF	TGTGCCAGCATTGGCGGAGACTACGAGCAGTACTTC
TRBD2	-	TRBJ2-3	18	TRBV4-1	CASSPSGGLAGGSDTQYF	TGCGCCAGCAGCCCCTCGGGAGGGCTAGCGGGGGGATCAGATACGCAGTATTTT
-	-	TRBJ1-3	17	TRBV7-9	CASSFLLSLSSGNTIYF	TGTGCCAGCAGCTTCCTCTTGTCCCTGAGCTCTGGAAACACCATATATTTT
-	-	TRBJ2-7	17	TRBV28	CASSPDLRGPISYEQYF	TGTGCCAGCAGCCCGGACCTTCGGGGACCGATCTCCTACGAGCAGTACTTC
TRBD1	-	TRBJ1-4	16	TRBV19	CASSGRDRGLNEKLFF	TGTGCCAGTAGTGGACGGGACAGGGGATTGAATGAAAAACTGTTTTTT
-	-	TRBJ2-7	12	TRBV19	CASSGFKGEQYF	TGTGCCAGTAGTGGATTTAAAGGCGAGCAGTACTTC
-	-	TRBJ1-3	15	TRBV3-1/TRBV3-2	CASSQVLVQRNTIYF	TGTGCCAGCAGCCAAGTACTGGTGCAGCGAAACACCATATATTTT
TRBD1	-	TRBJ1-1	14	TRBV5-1	CASSTDRVPTEAFF	TGCGCCAGCAGCACAGACAGGGTCCCCACTGAAGCTTTCTTT
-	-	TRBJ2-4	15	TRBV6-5	CASRPNRVAKNIQYF	TGTGCCAGCCGCCCTAACAGGGTAGCCAAAAACATTCAGTACTTC
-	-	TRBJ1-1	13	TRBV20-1	CSASLDMNTEAFF	TGCAGTGCTAGTTTGGATATGAACACTGAAGCTTTCTTT
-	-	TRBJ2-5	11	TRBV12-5	CASGSQETQYF	TGTGCTAGTGGTTCTCAAGAGACCCAGTACTTC
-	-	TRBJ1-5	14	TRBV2	CASSPAGRHQPQHF	TGTGCCAGCAGCCCCGCAGGGAGGCATCAGCCCCAGCATTTT
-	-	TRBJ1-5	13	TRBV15	CATSSRQIQPQHF	TGTGCCACCAGCAGTAGACAGATACAGCCCCAGCATTTT
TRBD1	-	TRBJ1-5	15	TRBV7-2	CASSGDRGQTQPQHF	TGTGCCAGCAGCGGGGACAGGGGACAAACTCAGCCCCAGCATTTT
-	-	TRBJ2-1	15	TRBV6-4	CASSEDGTPYNEQFF	TGTGCCAGCAGTGAGGACGGGACGCCCTACAATGAGCAGTTCTTC
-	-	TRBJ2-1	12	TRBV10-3	CATLDTYNEQFF	TGTGCCACACTAGATACCTACAATGAGCAGTTCTTC
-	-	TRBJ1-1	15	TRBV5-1	CASSLVPGSGTEAFF	TGCGCCAGCAGCTTGGTGCCCGGTTCGGGCACTGAAGCTTTCTTT
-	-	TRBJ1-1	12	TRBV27	CASSPGTSEAFF	TGTGCCAGCAGTCCCGGGACAAGTGAAGCTTTCTTT
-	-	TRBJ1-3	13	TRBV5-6	CASSTGQRNTIYF	TGTGCCAGCAGCACAGGACAGAGAAACACCATATATTTT
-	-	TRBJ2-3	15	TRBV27	CASREAGQAPDTQYF	TGTGCCAGCAGAGAAGCGGGACAGGCCCCAGATACGCAGTATTTT
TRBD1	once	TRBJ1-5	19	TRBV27	CASSRRGGIQGASNQPQHF	TGTGCCAGCAGTCGAAGGGGGGGCATACAGGGGGCGAGCAATCAGCCCCAGCATTTT
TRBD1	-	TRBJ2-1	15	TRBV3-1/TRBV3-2	CASSRSVRQGNEQFF	TGTGCCAGCAGCCGCTCAGTTCGACAGGGCAATGAGCAGTTCTTC
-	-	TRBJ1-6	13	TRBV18	CASSHTEGSPLHF	TGTGCCAGCTCACACACCGAAGGGTCACCCCTCCACTTT
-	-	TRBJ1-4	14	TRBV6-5	CASSSQSSGEKLFF	TGTGCCAGCAGTTCGCAATCCTCGGGGGAAAAACTGTTTTTT
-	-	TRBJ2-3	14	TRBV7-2	CASSLGPGSDTQYF	TGTGCCAGCAGCTTAGGACCGGGGTCAGATACGCAGTATTTT
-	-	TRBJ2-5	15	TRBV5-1	CASSLMGETKETQYF	TGCGCCAGCAGCTTGATGGGGGAAACCAAAGAGACCCAGTACTTC
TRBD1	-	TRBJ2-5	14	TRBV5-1	CATRGRSSGETQYF	TGCGCCACGAGGGGGCGATCGTCGGGAGAGACCCAGTACTTC
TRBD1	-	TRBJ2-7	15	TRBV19	CASSIAGDRGRGQYF	TGTGCCAGTAGTATTGCGGGGGACAGGGGGCGTGGGCAGTACTTC
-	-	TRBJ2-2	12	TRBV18	CASSPLSGELFF	TGTGCCAGCTCACCACTGTCCGGGGAGCTGTTTTTT
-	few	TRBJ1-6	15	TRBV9	CASSVGYSYNSPLHF	TGTGCCAGCAGCGTAGGGTACTCCTATAATTCACCCCTCCACTTT
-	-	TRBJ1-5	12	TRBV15	CATSRGRGPQHF	TGTGCCACCAGCAGGGGAAGAGGGCCCCAGCATTTT
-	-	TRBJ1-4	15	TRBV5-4	CASSLALGTNEKLFF	TGTGCCAGCAGCTTGGCACTGGGAACTAATGAAAAACTGTTTTTT
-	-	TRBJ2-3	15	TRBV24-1	CATSDPGDPGDTQYF	TGTGCCACCAGTGATCCGGGTGATCCCGGGGATACGCAGTATTTT
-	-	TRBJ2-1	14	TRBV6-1	CASSERGIYNEQFF	TGTGCCAGCAGTGAACGGGGGATCTACAATGAGCAGTTCTTC
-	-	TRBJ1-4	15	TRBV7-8	CASSPGEGSSEKLFF	TGTGCCAGCAGCCCCGGGGAAGGTTCGAGTGAAAAACTGTTTTTT
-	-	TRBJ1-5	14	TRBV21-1	CASSTRQGVRPQHF	TGTGCCAGCAGCACGAGACAGGGGGTACGGCCCCAGCATTTT